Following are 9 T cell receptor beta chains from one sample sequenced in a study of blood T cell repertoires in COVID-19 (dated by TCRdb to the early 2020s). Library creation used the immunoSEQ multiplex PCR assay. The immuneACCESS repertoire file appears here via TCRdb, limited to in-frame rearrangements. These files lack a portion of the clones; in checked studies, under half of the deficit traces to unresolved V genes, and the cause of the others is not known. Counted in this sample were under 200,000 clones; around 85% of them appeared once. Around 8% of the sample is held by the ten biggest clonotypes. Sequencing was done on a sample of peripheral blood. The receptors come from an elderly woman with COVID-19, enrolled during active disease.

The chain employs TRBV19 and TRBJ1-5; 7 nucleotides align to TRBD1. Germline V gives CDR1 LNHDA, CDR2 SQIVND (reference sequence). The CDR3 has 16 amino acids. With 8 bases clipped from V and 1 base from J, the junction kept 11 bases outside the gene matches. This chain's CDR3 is CASVDRAYPSNQPQHF. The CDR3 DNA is TGTGCCAGTGTCGACAGGGCCTATCCGAGCAATCAGCCCCAGCATTTT. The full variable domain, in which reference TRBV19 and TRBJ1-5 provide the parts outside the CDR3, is DGGITQSPKYLFRKEGQNVTLSCEQNLNHDAMYWYRQDPGQGLRLIYYSQIVNDFQKGDIAEGYSVSREKKESFPLTVTSAQKNPTAFYLCASVDRAYPSNQPQHFGDGTRLSIL.

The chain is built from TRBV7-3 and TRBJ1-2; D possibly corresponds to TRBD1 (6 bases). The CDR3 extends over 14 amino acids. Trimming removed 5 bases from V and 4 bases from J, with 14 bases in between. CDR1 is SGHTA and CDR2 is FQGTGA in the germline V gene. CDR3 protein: CASSPGGGTYGYTF. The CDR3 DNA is TGTGCCAGCAGCCCTGGTGGGGGCACCTATGGCTACACCTTC.

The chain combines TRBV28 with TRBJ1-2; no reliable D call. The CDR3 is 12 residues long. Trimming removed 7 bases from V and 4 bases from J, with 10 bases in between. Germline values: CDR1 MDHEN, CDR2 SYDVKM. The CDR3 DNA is TGTGCCAGCACCTTAGGAGGCTATGGCTACACCTTC. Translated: CASTLGGYGYTF.

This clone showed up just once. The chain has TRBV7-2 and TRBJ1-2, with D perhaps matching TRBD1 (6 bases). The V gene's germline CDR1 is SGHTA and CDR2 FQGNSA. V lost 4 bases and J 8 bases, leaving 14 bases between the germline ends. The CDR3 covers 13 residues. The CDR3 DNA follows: TGTGCCAGCAGCTACCGGGACAAGACCGGCTACACCTTC. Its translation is CASSYRDKTGYTF. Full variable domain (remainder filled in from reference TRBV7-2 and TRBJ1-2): GAGVSQSPSNKVTEKGKDVELRCDPISGHTALYWYRQSLGQGLEFLIYFQGNSAPDKSGLPSDRFSAERTGGSVSTLTIQRTQQEDSAVYLCASSYRDKTGYTFGSGTRLTVV.

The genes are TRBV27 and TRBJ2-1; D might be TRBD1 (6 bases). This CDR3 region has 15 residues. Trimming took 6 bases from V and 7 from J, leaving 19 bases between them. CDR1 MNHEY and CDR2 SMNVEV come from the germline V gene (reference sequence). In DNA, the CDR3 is TGTGCCAGCAGGGGAGTAGGGGGAGTTGAGAATGAGCAGTTCTTC. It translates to CASRGVGGVENEQFF.

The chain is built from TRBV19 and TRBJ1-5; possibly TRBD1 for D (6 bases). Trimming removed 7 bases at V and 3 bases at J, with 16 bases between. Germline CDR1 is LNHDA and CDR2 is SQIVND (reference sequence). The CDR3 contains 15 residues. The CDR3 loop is CASTPGGRFNQPQHF. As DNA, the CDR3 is TGTGCCAGTACCCCCGGGGGGCGGTTCAATCAGCCCCAGCATTTT.

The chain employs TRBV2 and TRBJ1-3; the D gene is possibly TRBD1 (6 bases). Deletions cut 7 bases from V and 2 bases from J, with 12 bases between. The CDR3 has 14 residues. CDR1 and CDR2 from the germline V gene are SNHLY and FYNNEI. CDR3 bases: TGTGCCAGCAAGGGGGGGGTAACTGGAAACACCATATATTTT. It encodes CASKGGVTGNTIYF. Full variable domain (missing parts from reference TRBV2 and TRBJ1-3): EPEVTQTPSHQVTQMGQEVILRCVPISNHLYFYWYRQILGQKVEFLVSFYNNEISEKSEIFDDQFSVERPDGSNFTLKIRSTKLEDSAMYFCASKGGVTGNTIYFGEGSWLTVV.

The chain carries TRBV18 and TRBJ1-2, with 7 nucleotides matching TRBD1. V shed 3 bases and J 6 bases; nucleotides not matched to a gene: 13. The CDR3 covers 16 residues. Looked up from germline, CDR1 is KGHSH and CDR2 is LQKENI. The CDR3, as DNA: TGTGCCAGCTCACCGCTATCCCTAACAGGGGAACATGGCTACACCTTC. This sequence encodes CASSPLSLTGEHGYTF.

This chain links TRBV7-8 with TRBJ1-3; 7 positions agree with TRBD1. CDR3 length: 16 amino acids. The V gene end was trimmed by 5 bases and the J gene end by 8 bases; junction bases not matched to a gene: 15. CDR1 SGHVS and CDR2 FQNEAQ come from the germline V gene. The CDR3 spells CASSLEGRGLLDTIYF. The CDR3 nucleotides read TGTGCCAGCAGCCTCGAAGGCAGGGGGTTACTAGACACCATATATTTT.